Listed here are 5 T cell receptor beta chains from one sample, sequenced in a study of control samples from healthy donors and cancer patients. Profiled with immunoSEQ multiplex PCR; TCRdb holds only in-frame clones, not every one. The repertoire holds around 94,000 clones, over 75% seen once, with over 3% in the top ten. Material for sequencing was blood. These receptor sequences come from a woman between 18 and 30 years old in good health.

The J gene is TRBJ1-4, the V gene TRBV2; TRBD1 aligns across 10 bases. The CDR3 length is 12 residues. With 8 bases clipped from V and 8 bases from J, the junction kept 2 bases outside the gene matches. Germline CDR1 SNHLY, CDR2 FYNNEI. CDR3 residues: CASQTGGEKLFF. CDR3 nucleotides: TGTGCCAGCCAGACAGGGGGCGAAAAACTGTTTTTT.

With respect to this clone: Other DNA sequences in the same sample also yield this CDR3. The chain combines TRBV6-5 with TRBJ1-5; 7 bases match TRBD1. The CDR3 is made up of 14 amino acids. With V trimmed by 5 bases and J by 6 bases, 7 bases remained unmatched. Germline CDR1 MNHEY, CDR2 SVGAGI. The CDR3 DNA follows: TGTGCCAGCAGTCCTCAGGGGGGCGGTCAGCCCCAGCATTTT. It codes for CASSPQGGGQPQHF.

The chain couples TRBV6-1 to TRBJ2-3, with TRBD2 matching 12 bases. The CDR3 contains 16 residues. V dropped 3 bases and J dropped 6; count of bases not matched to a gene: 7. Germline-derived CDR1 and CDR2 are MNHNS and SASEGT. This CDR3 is CASSDLAGGQVDTQYF. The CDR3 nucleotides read TGTGCCAGCAGTGATCTAGCGGGGGGGCAGGTGGATACGCAGTATTTT.

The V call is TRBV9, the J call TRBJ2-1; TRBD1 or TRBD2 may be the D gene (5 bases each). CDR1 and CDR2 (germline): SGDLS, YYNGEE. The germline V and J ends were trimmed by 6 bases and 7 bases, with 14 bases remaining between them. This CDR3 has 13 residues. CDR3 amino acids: CASNRDPLNEQFF. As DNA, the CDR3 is TGTGCCAGCAACCGGGACCCACTTAATGAGCAGTTCTTC.

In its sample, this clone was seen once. DNA for the CDR3: TGTGCCAGCAGCTTATCTAGCGCAAACTACGAGCAGTACTTC. Its protein product is CASSLSSANYEQYF. V and J are TRBV7-2 and TRBJ2-7; D perhaps matches TRBD2 (6 bases). Between the trimmed V and J ends, which lost 2 bases and 3 bases, there was a span of 11 bases. Germline assignment: CDR1 SGHTA and CDR2 FQGNSA. The CDR3 totals 14 residues.